This T cell receptor beta chain originates from a study of T cells after yellow fever vaccination. TCRdb ran MiXCR on the 5' RACE reads and lists one entry per CDR3 protein. The table has 360,000 or so distinct CDR3 sequences, around a tenth seen once; the top ten hold 15% to 20%. With regard to this clonotype: Its antigen is currently unknown. At one end the junction does not follow the germline gene, possibly because of a read error.

Study findings and constraints: The CD4 compartment and the CD8 compartment contained a small share of clonotypes in common.

The germline V gene has CDR1 SGHRS and CDR2 YFSETQ. The CDR3 consists of 14 residues. This receptor was obtained from a man between 18 and 29 years old who received the YFV17D yellow fever vaccine. This chain joins TRBV5-1 and TRBJ2-7; D possibly corresponds to TRBD2 (6 bases). The sequencing here drew on PBMCs, taken on the day of the first yellow fever vaccination. The CDR3 sequence is CASSLGRSGYEEYF. For the CDR3, the DNA is TGCGCCAGCAGCTTGGGTCGTAGCGGCTACGAGGAGTACTTC.